These 30 T cell receptor beta chains came from one sample sequenced in a study of neurological immune-mediated disorders. TCRdb analysed the 5' RACE reads with MiXCR anew, one entry per CDR3 protein. The profile shows about 50,000 distinct CDR3 sequences, around a tenth of them singletons. Sequencing was carried out using PBMCs. The receptors were sampled from a man in his sixties or seventies with HTLV-1-associated myelopathy (HAM/TSP).

This clonotype was picked up many times. The chain has TRBV11-2 and TRBJ2-1; 8 nucleotides match TRBD2. Trimming cost V 3 bases and J 5 bases; bases outside gene matches: 3. This CDR3 spans 14 amino acids. Looked up from germline, CDR1 is SGHAT and CDR2 is FQNNGV. In DNA, the CDR3 is TGTGCCAGCAGCTTTACCGGGAGGGACAATGAGCAGTTCTTC. Protein: CASSFTGRDNEQFF.

This clonotype occurred many times. V and J are TRBV15 and TRBJ1-6; D is ambiguous. Germline CDR1 is LNHNV and CDR2 is YYDKDF (reference sequence). The CDR3 contains 13 residues. V was shortened by 0 bases and J by 14 bases, with 11 bases between the two germline ends. The CDR3 loop reads CATSRDPRETLHF. The CDR3 nucleotides read TGTGCCACCAGCAGAGATCCCCGGGAAACCCTCCACTTT.

This clonotype was counted at least ten times. The chain joins TRBV29-1 to TRBJ2-2; 7 nucleotides agree with TRBD1. CDR3 length: 12 amino acids. CDR1 is SQVTM and CDR2 is ANQGSEA in the germline V gene. J gave up 5 bases and V 7 bases, and 4 bases lay outside the gene matches. The CDR3 DNA reads as TGCAGCGGGGACAGTGAAACCGGGGAGCTGTTTTTT. Protein sequence: CSGDSETGELFF.

There are many counts of this clonotype. The V call is TRBV5-1, the J call TRBJ2-6; D call uncertain. The CDR3 length is 15 residues. Per germline, CDR1 SGHRS and CDR2 YFSETQ. V shed 0 bases and J shed 2 bases, with 6 bases lying between them. The DNA for the CDR3 is TGCGCCAGCAGCTTGGGTGGTACTGGGGCCAACGTCCTGACTTTC. This encodes CASSLGGTGANVLTF.

V and J are TRBV6-1 and TRBJ1-5; TRBD1 might be the D (5 bases). Germline loops: CDR1 MNHNS, CDR2 SASEGT. The CDR3 covers 12 residues. V lost 8 bases, J lost 7 bases, and 12 bases lay in between. CDR3 in DNA: TGTGCCAGCGAAGGCGGGGGGCAGCCCCAGCATTTT. As protein: CASEGGGQPQHF.

This clonotype was seen a few times. V is TRBV6-2 or TRBV6-3 and J is TRBJ2-3; 8 bases fit TRBD2. The CDR3 contains 13 residues. Germline trimming cut 10 bases from V and 2 bases from J; bases unmatched to any gene: 5. Germline CDR1 is MNHEY and CDR2 is SVGEGT. The CDR3 loop is CATQREYTDTQYF. The CDR3 DNA sequence: TGTGCCACACAGCGGGAGTACACAGATACGCAGTATTTT.

The sample holds many counts of this clonotype. The J gene is TRBJ1-1, the V gene TRBV7-9; D gene ambiguous. The V gene's germline CDR1 is SEHNR and CDR2 FQNEAQ (reference sequence). This CDR3 contains 12 residues. Trimming shortened V by 4 bases and J by 6 bases, and 9 bases separated the two germline ends. The CDR3 spells CASSSVGPEAFF. CDR3 coding DNA: TGTGCCAGCAGCTCGGTTGGGCCTGAAGCTTTCTTT.

This clonotype showed up many times. The V and J genes are TRBV5-1 and TRBJ2-6; 7 positions match TRBD1. The CDR3 has 16 residues. V lost 3 bases to trimming and J lost 0 bases; unmatched junction nucleotides: 3. Germline V gene data show CDR1 as SGHRS and CDR2 as YFSETQ. CDR3 sequence: CASSSTGPSGANVLTF. CDR3 nucleotides: TGCGCCAGCAGCTCGACAGGGCCCTCTGGGGCCAACGTCCTGACTTTC.

This clonotype was picked up many times. This chain joins TRBV7-9 and TRBJ1-5, with D uncertain. The V gene's germline CDR1 is SEHNR and CDR2 FQNEAQ (reference sequence). V was trimmed by 5 bases and J by 5 bases, leaving 13 bases between them. The CDR3 loop spans 14 amino acids. The CDR3 protein is CASSEGASYQPQHF. The CDR3 nucleotides are TGTGCCAGCAGCGAGGGCGCGAGCTATCAGCCCCAGCATTTT.

At least ten counts were recorded for this clonotype. V is TRBV7-3 and J is TRBJ2-5; TRBD1 matches at 7 bases. CDR3 size: 13 residues. Per the germline V gene, CDR1 is SGHTA and CDR2 is FQGTGA. The junction had 3 bases not matched to a gene; V was cut back by 5 bases and J by 3 bases. The CDR3 region has the DNA TGTGCCAGCAGCAACGGACAGGAAGAGACCCAGTACTTC. Protein sequence: CASSNGQEETQYF.

This clonotype has at least ten counts. CDR3 sequence (DNA): TGTGCCAGCAGCTTATCCCGCAATCAGCCCCAGCATTTT. Translating gives CASSLSRNQPQHF. The chain uses TRBV13 and TRBJ1-5; no reliable D call. CDR1 PRHDT and CDR2 FYEKMQ come from the germline V gene (reference sequence). V was trimmed by 2 bases and J by 2 bases, leaving 4 bases between them. The CDR3 is 13 residues long.

For this clonotype: A much larger clone lies one base from this, so it may be a read error. V usage is TRBV6-6 and J usage is TRBJ2-7; TRBD1 is a possible D gene (5 bases). Trimming left V 2 bases short and J 0 bases short, with 8 bases between. This CDR3 is built from 14 residues. Germline lookup yields CDR1 MNHNY and CDR2 SVGAGI (reference sequence). In DNA form, the CDR3 reads TGTGCCAGCAGTTACAGGGGTAGCTCCTACGAGCAGTACTTC. Protein product: CASSYRGSSYEQYF.

By sample share, this clonotype is medium-sized (0.01 to 0.1%). The chain employs TRBV10-3 and TRBJ2-5, with D possibly being TRBD1 (7 bases). The CDR3 is 14 residues long. Germline V gives CDR1 ENHRY, CDR2 SYGVKD. Trimming shortened V by 6 bases and J by 5 bases, and 16 bases separated the two germline ends. CDR3 nucleotide sequence: TGTGCCATCAGGGAAGAGGGGGCGGGGGAGACCCAGTACTTC. This gives the protein CAIREEGAGETQYF.

This clonotype was detected a few times. The chain recombines TRBV6-5 with TRBJ2-6; maybe TRBD1 (6 bases). The V end was cut by 4 bases, the J end by 9 bases, with 19 bases between. Germline assignment: CDR1 MNHEY and CDR2 SVGAGI. The CDR3 consists of 16 residues. CDR3 sequence: CASSFRSTGIRNVLTF. CDR3 nucleotides: TGTGCCAGCAGTTTCCGTTCCACAGGGATTCGCAACGTCCTGACTTTC.

This clonotype occurred many times. The chain is built from TRBV6-5 and TRBJ1-1; TRBD1 agrees at 8 bases. Trimming at V came to 7 bases and at J to 10 bases, leaving 11 bases not matched to a gene. Germline assignment: CDR1 MNHEY and CDR2 SVGAGI. The CDR3 totals 13 residues. The CDR3 nucleotides read TGTGCCAGCACCCGAGACAGGGGAGGGATAGCTTTCTTT. This encodes CASTRDRGGIAFF.

This clonotype was seen at least ten times. For the CDR3, the DNA is TGTGCCATCGCCCCTAAGGGAGGGACCCGAGAGACCCAGTACTTC. Residues: CAIAPKGGTRETQYF. This chain links TRBV10-3 with TRBJ2-5; 7 bases agree with TRBD2. The CDR3 has 15 amino acids. Germline-derived CDR1 and CDR2 are ENHRY and SYGVKD. Trimming took 8 bases from V and 4 from J; bases not matched to a gene: 13.

The chain uses TRBV12-3 or TRBV12-4 and TRBJ2-7, with 10 bases fitting TRBD2. CDR3 length: 14 residues. The V gene end was trimmed by 6 bases and the J gene end by 6 bases; junction bases not matched to a gene: 8. CDR3: CASRTAGGPSEQYF. In DNA, the CDR3 is TGTGCCAGCAGAACAGCGGGAGGGCCAAGCGAGCAGTACTTC.

V and J are TRBV5-1 and TRBJ2-7, with D perhaps matching TRBD2 (6 bases). Looked up from germline, CDR1 is SGHRS and CDR2 is YFSETQ. Trimming removed 4 bases from V and 5 bases from J, with 22 bases in between. This CDR3 is 16 amino acids long. CDR3 sequence: CASSTWTNGSPDEQYF. The CDR3 nucleotides are TGCGCCAGCAGCACCTGGACTAACGGGAGTCCGGACGAGCAGTACTTC. Full variable domain (missing parts from reference TRBV5-1 and TRBJ2-7): KAGVTQTPRYLIKTRGQQVTLSCSPISGHRSVSWYQQTPGQGLQFLFEYFSETQRNKGNFPGRFSGRQFSNSRSEMNVSTLELGDSALYLCASSTWTNGSPDEQYFGPGTRLTVT.

This clonotype is medium-sized within its sample. The chain carries TRBV20-1 and TRBJ2-1; the D is unclear. CDR3 length: 13 amino acids. Trimming pared 0 bases from V and 8 bases from J, leaving 11 bases between. Germline V lookup: CDR1 DFQATT, CDR2 SNEGSKA (reference sequence). CDR3 coding DNA: TGCAGTGCTAGAGATAGTAATATCGATGAGCAGTTCTTC. Protein product: CSARDSNIDEQFF.

There are many counts of this clonotype. V usage is TRBV5-5 and J usage is TRBJ2-7, with D maybe TRBD1 (6 bases). CDR1 and CDR2 (germline): SGHKS, YYEKEE (reference sequence). This CDR3 spans 12 amino acids. Deletions cut 7 bases from V and 4 bases from J, with 12 bases between. The CDR3 here is CASSKTGYEQYF. DNA for the CDR3: TGTGCCAGCTCCAAGACAGGTTACGAGCAGTACTTC. The full variable domain, rest sourced from reference TRBV5-5 and TRBJ2-7, is DAGVTQSPTHLIKTRGQQVTLRCSPISGHKSVSWYQQVLGQGPQFIFQYYEKEERGRGNFPDRFSARQFPNYSSELNVNALLLGDSALYLCASSKTGYEQYFGPGTRLTVT.

This clonotype has ten or more counts. V is TRBV4-3 and J is TRBJ2-6; perhaps TRBD1 as D (6 bases). Germline V gene sequence: CDR1 LGHNA, CDR2 YSLEER. Trimming shortened V by 2 bases and J by 3 bases, and 8 bases separated the two germline ends. The CDR3 runs to 15 residues. As DNA, the CDR3 is TGCGCCAGCAGCCAAAGGACAGTTGGGGCCAACGTCCTGACTTTC. Amino acids: CASSQRTVGANVLTF.

This clonotype showed up many times. The rearrangement uses TRBV5-1 and TRBJ2-1, with 8 positions matching TRBD1. The V and J ends lost 0 bases and 6 bases, in that order; junction bases with no gene match: 2. CDR1 and CDR2 from the germline V gene are SGHRS and YFSETQ. This CDR3 comprises 14 residues. Written as DNA, the CDR3 is TGCGCCAGCAGCTTGGCACAGGGGGTCAATGAGCAGTTCTTC. It specifies CASSLAQGVNEQFF.

This clonotype was seen repeatedly, ten times or more. This rearrangement joins TRBV9 to TRBJ2-1; 10 nucleotides match TRBD2. The germline V gene has CDR1 SGDLS and CDR2 YYNGEE. The CDR3 is 16 amino acids. Unmatched junction bases numbered 0, after V lost 0 bases and J lost 0 bases. In DNA form, the CDR3 reads TGTGCCAGCAGCGTAGTAGCGGGAGGCTCCTACAATGAGCAGTTCTTC. Its protein product is CASSVVAGGSYNEQFF.

This clonotype has ten or more counts. J is TRBJ1-1 and V is TRBV6-1; no definite D call. The CDR3 is made up of 15 amino acids. V was trimmed by 0 bases and J by 8 bases, leaving 16 bases between them. Per germline, CDR1 MNHNS and CDR2 SASEGT. CDR3 protein: CASSEATGLNVEAFF. DNA of the CDR3: TGTGCCAGCAGTGAAGCTACGGGTCTCAATGTAGAAGCTTTCTTT.

There are many counts of this clonotype. This chain links TRBV6-6 with TRBJ1-1, with a weak D call TRBD1 (6 bases). The V end lost 0 bases, the J end lost 5 bases, and 13 bases lay between the germline ends. The CDR3 length is 15 residues. The germline gives CDR1 MNHNY, CDR2 SVGAGI (reference sequence). This chain's CDR3 is CASSYSFQGQTEAFF. The CDR3 DNA sequence: TGTGCCAGCAGTTACTCGTTTCAGGGGCAGACTGAAGCTTTCTTT.

This clonotype is labeled medium-sized. The V and J genes are TRBV10-3 and TRBJ2-6; possibly TRBD1 for D (5 bases). V lost 5 bases and J lost 0, with 14 bases in between. CDR1 is ENHRY and CDR2 is SYGVKD in the germline V gene. The CDR3 has 17 residues. CDR3 residues: CAISFDRGASGANVLTF. The CDR3 coding sequence is TGTGCCATCAGTTTCGATAGGGGTGCCTCTGGGGCCAACGTCCTGACTTTC.

This clonotype was seen repeatedly, ten times or more. The chain uses TRBV7-2 and TRBJ2-1; D is unclear. This CDR3 comprises 15 residues. The V gene's germline CDR1 is SGHTA and CDR2 FQGNSA. V gave up 2 bases and J gave up 7 bases, with 15 bases separating them. CDR3 protein: CASSLYPSLRNEQFF. CDR3 DNA sequence: TGTGCCAGCAGCTTATACCCATCCCTTAGGAATGAGCAGTTCTTC.

As regards this clonotype: Given a much more abundant clone one base away, this may be a read error. The chain joins TRBV12-3 or TRBV12-4 to TRBJ2-3; either TRBD1 or TRBD2 may fit D (5 bases each). V was cut by 9 bases and J by 10 bases, with 17 bases left in between. The CDR3 consists of 12 residues. CDR3 DNA: TGTGCCAGAGGGACGCAGCGCGAGGCGCAGTATTTT. Encoded protein: CARGTQREAQYF.

Comment on this clonotype: Given the absence of the conserved phenylalanine or tryptophan at the CDR3 end, a read error is likely. The CDR3 DNA reads TGCGCCAGCAGCGTTGGGAGGGGGCTATGCAATGAGCAGTTCCTC. This codes for CASSVGRGLCNEQFL. This chain joins TRBV5-1 and TRBJ2-1; D tentatively reads TRBD1 or TRBD2 (7 bases each). The CDR3 runs 15 residues. V was shortened by 4 bases and J by 6 bases, with 17 bases between the two germline ends. Germline CDR1 and CDR2: SGHRS and YFSETQ.

This clonotype was seen many times. The rearrangement uses TRBV28 and TRBJ2-5; TRBD1 is a possible D gene (6 bases). CDR1 MDHEN and CDR2 SYDVKM come from the germline V gene. This CDR3 has 14 residues. Trimming took off 8 bases at V and 3 bases at J, with 16 bases between the two ends. The CDR3: CASRGQGWKETQYF. CDR3 DNA sequence: TGTGCCAGCCGCGGGCAGGGGTGGAAAGAGACCCAGTACTTC.